This entry describes one T cell receptor beta chain. This specimen comes from a study of blood T cell repertoires in COVID-19. Study as a whole: The analysed material was cDNA or gDNA that came from T cells, B-cell-depleted T cells, or PBMCs.

Clones were read by immunoSEQ multiplex PCR, and TCRdb kept only the in-frame ones, dropping some. The table lists roughly 30,000 clones, around 85% of them singletons, with about 15% in the top ten. CDR1 and CDR2 (germline): SGHTA, FQGNSA. The CDR3 sequence is 16 residues long. Trimming stripped 1 base from V and 0 bases from J, with 11 bases between. What was sequenced was peripheral blood. This chain connects TRBV7-2 to TRBJ2-3, with no clear D. The source of this sequence is a human donor with acute or convalescent COVID-19. The donor label of this sample is uncertain. The CDR3 DNA reads TGTGCCAGCAGCTTAGGGGCCCATCCTAGCACAGATACGCAGTATTTT. Translation gives CASSLGAHPSTDTQYF.